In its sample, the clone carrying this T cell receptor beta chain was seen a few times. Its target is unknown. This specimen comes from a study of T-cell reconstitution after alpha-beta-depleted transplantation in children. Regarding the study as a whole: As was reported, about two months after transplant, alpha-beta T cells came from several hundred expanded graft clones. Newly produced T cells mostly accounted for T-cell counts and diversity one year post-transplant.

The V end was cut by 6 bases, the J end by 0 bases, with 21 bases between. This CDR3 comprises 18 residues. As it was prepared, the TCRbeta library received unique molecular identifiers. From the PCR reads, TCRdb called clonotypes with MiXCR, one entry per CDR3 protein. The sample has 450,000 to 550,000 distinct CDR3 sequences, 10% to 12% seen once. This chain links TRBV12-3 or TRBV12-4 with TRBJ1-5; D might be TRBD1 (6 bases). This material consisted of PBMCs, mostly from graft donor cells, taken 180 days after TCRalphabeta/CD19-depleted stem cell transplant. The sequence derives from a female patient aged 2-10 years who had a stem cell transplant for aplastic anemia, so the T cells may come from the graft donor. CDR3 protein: CASSRKGQSPDSNQPQHF. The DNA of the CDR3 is TGTGCCAGCAGCCGGAAAGGACAGAGCCCCGATAGCAATCAGCCCCAGCATTTT.